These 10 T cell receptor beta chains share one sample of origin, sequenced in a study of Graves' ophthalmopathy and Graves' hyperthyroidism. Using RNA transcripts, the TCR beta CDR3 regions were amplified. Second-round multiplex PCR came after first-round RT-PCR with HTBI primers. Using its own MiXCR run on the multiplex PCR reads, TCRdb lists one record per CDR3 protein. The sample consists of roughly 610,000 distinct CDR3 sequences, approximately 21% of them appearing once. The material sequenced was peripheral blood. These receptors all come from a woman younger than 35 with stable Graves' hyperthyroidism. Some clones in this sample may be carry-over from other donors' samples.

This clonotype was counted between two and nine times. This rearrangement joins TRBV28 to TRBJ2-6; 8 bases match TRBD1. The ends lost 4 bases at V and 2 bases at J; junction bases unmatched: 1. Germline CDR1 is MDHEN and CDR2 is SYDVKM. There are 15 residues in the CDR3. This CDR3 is CASSSRGPGANVLTF. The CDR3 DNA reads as TGTGCCAGCAGTTCCAGGGGGCCTGGGGCCAACGTCCTGACTTTC.

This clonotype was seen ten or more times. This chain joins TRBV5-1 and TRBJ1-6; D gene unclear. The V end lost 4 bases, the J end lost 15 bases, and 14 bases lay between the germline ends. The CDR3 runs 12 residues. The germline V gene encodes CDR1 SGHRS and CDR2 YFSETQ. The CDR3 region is CASSEPENILHF. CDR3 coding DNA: TGCGCCAGCAGCGAGCCTGAGAATATCCTCCACTTT.

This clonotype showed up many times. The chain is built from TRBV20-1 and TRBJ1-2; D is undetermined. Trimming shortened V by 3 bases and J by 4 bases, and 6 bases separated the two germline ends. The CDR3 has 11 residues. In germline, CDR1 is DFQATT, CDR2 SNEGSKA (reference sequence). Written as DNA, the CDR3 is TGCAGTGCTAGGCAAGGCTATGGCTACACCTTC. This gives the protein CSARQGYGYTF.

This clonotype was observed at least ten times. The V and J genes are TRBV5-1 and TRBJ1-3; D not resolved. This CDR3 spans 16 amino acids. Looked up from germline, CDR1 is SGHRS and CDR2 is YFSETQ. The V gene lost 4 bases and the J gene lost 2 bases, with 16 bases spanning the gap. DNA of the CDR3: TGCGCCAGCAGCCCCGGGCCGCAAGGAACTGGAAACACCATATATTTT. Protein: CASSPGPQGTGNTIYF. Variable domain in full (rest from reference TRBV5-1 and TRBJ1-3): KAGVTQTPRYLIKTRGQQVTLSCSPISGHRSVSWYQQTPGQGLQFLFEYFSETQRNKGNFPGRFSGRQFSNSRSEMNVSTLELGDSALYLCASSPGPQGTGNTIYFGEGSWLTVV.

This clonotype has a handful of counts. The CDR3 DNA is TGTGCCAGCCAACCGGGACAGGGATACAATGAGCAGTTCTTC. Its protein product is CASQPGQGYNEQFF. The chain is built from TRBV19 and TRBJ2-1; TRBD1 matches at 9 bases. Germline V lookup: CDR1 LNHDA, CDR2 SQIVND (reference sequence). The V segment lost 9 bases and the J segment 4 bases; nucleotides outside the gene matches: 7. The CDR3 extends over 14 amino acids.

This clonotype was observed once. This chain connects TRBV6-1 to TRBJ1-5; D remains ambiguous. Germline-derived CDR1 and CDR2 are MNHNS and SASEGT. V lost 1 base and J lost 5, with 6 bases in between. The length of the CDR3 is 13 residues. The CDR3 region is CASSEGFDQPQHF. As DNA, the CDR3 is TGTGCCAGCAGTGAAGGGTTCGATCAGCCCCAGCATTTT.

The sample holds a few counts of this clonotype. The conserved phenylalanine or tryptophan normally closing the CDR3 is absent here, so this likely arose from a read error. CDR3 residues: CASSIDRTSGRDTQYC. CDR3 coding DNA: TGTGCCAGTAGTATAGATCGAACTAGCGGGAGAGATACGCAGTATTGT. V is TRBV19 and J is TRBJ2-3; 11 nucleotides match TRBD2. Germline CDR1 reads LNHDA; CDR2 reads SQIVND (reference sequence). V gave up 0 bases and J gave up 5 bases; unmatched junction bases: 4. This CDR3 is 16 amino acids long.

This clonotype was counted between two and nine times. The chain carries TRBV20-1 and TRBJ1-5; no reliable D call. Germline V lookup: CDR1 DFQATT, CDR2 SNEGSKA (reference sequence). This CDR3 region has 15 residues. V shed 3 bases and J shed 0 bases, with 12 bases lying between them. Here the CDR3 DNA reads TGCAGTGCTAGTTTCTGGTTTTATAGCAATCAGCCCCAGCATTTT. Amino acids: CSASFWFYSNQPQHF.

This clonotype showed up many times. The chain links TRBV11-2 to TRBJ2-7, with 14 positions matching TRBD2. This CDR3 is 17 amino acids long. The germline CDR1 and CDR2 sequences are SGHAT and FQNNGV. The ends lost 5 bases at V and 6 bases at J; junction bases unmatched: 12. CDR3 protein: CASSRTGVGTSGSEQYF. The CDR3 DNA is TGTGCCAGCAGCCGGACAGGAGTGGGGACTAGCGGGAGCGAGCAGTACTTC.

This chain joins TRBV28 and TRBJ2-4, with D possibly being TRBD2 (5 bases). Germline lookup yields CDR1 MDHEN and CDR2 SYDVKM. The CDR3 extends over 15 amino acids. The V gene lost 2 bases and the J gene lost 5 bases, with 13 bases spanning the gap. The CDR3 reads CASSLLAGLQNIQYF. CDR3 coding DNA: TGTGCCAGCAGTTTACTGGCAGGACTGCAAAACATTCAGTACTTC. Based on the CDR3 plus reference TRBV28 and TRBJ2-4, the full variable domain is DVKVTQSSRYLVKRTGEKVFLECVQDMDHENMFWYRQDPGLGLRLIYFSYDVKMKEKGDIPEGYSVSREKKERFSLILESASTNQTSMYLCASSLLAGLQNIQYFGAGTRLSVL.